This TCR beta chain was recovered during a study of OX40 agonist ivuxolimab in advanced cancers. About the study: Patients took ivuxolimab, an agonistic anti-OX40 (CD134) antibody. General study findings and limits: Certain nonresponding patients likewise had low normalized T-cell clonal expansion. There was clonal expansion of CD4+ and CD8+ blood T cells by week 6 at 0.1 to 3.0 mg/kg. Expanded peripheral T cells had an undetermined antigen specificity.

On this clone: Antigen specificity is unknown.

Clones were sequenced by immunoSEQ multiplex PCR, and TCRdb holds only the in-frame ones, with some missing. The table includes roughly 71,000 clones, less than 90% detected once. The receptor was derived from an adult with an advanced solid tumor such as melanoma, head and neck, liver or kidney cancer. The material sequenced was CD4+ or CD8+ T cells sorted from blood, taken in a trial of the OX40 agonist ivuxolimab.

CDR3 in amino acids: CSARDSLRYYF. For the CDR3, the DNA is TGCAGTGCTAGAGATAGTCTGAGGTATTATTTT. This rearrangement joins TRBV20-1 to TRBJ2-3; D is ambiguous. Trimming shortened V by 0 bases and J by 15 bases, and 13 bases separated the two germline ends. This CDR3 is built from 11 residues. The germline gives CDR1 DFQATT, CDR2 SNEGSKA (reference sequence).